These T cell receptor beta chains were read from a single sample in a study of blood T cell repertoires in COVID-19. Data came from immunoSEQ multiplex PCR; TCRdb stores just in-frame clones and leaves some out. The data hold 150,000 to 180,000 clones, with roughly four fifths observed a single time. The source material was peripheral blood. The origin of the receptors is a woman aged 80 or older with acute or convalescent COVID-19. Each CDR3 is given with its conserved first and last residue. The D gene is left open where the match is weak. Clone size is stated in some rows and not others, as once, few, many or a class when expanded.

v_call,d_call,j_call,clone_size,cdr3_nt,cdr3_aa
TRBV19,.,TRBJ1-4,.,TGTGCCAGTATTGGCAGAACTAATGAAAAACTGTTTTTT,CASIGRTNEKLFF
TRBV18,.,TRBJ1-1,once,TGTGCCAGCTCACCACGGGGCGAAGTCACTGAAGCTTTCTTT,CASSPRGEVTEAFF
TRBV11-2,.,TRBJ1-3,.,TGTGCCAGCAGCAATAACCAGGGAGGTGGAAACACCATATATTTT,CASSNNQGGGNTIYF
TRBV9,.,TRBJ2-2,.,TGTGCCAGCAGCCTCGAGGGGAACACCGGGGAGCTGTTTTTT,CASSLEGNTGELFF
TRBV18,.,TRBJ1-2,.,TGTGCCAGCTCACCAGGGCTGAGCGGCTACACCTTC,CASSPGLSGYTF
TRBV5-1,.,TRBJ2-2,.,TGCGCCAGCAGCTTGGGTTCAGGTTTCCTATCTGCACCTGCCGGGGAGCTGTTTTTT,CASSLGSGFLSAPAGELFF
TRBV7-6,.,TRBJ1-4,once,TGTGCCAGCAGCTCCCACAGTGCAACTAATGAAAAACTGTTTTTT,CASSSHSATNEKLFF
TRBV6-1,.,TRBJ2-3,.,TGTGCCAGCAGTGAAGGGGGGGGCGAAGATACGCAGTATTTT,CASSEGGGEDTQYF
TRBV19,TRBD1,TRBJ1-4,.,TGTGCCAGTAGTGGGACAGCAACTAATGAAAAACTGTTTTTT,CASSGTATNEKLFF
TRBV2,TRBD1,TRBJ1-2,.,TGTGCCAGCAGGGGGACAGGGGATTCATTGGGCTACACCTTC,CASRGTGDSLGYTF
TRBV27,.,TRBJ1-1,.,TGTGCCAGCCCGAGCAGGGCGGTCACTGAAGCTTTCTTT,CASPSRAVTEAFF
TRBV28,.,TRBJ2-5,.,TGTGCCAGCAGCCCTGGGAGACAAGAGACCCAGTACTTC,CASSPGRQETQYF
TRBV11-2,TRBD1,TRBJ2-2,few,TGTGCCAGCAGCCCACTACAGGGGGCCTATCAGGCCGGGGAGCTGTTTTTT,CASSPLQGAYQAGELFF
TRBV7-3,.,TRBJ2-1,.,TGTGCCAGCAGCTTATACGGGGGAGCCCAAAATGAGCAGTTCTTC,CASSLYGGAQNEQFF
TRBV10-3,TRBD1,TRBJ1-1,.,TGTGCCATCAGAGGACAGGGGGCAGATGGGACTGAAGCTTTCTTT,CAIRGQGADGTEAFF
TRBV10-3,TRBD1,TRBJ2-3,once,TGTGCCATCAGTGGGGACAGGGCTGTTGGCACAGATACGCAGTATTTT,CAISGDRAVGTDTQYF
TRBV1,.,TRBJ1-5,.,TGCACCAGCAGCCAGGATGCACAGGGAGTGGATCAGCCCCAGCATTTT,CTSSQDAQGVDQPQHF
TRBV9,.,TRBJ2-2,.,TGTGCCAGCACCCGGGACACAAACACCGGGGAGCTGTTTTTT,CASTRDTNTGELFF
TRBV12-5,.,TRBJ2-1,.,TGTGCTAGTGGCGGGGTTAACTCCTACAATGAGCAGTTCTTC,CASGGVNSYNEQFF
TRBV7-9,TRBD1,TRBJ1-3,.,TGTGCCAGCAGCTCCCGACAGGGGGCTGCTGGAAACACCATATATTTT,CASSSRQGAAGNTIYF
TRBV29-1,TRBD1,TRBJ1-2,few,TGCAGCGTTGAAGGGACAGGGGTCTATGGCTACACCTTC,CSVEGTGVYGYTF
TRBV29-1,TRBD2,TRBJ2-1,.,TGCAGCGTTGAACGGGGACTTGTAGCGGGAGCGGACAATGAGCAGTTCTTC,CSVERGLVAGADNEQFF
TRBV19,TRBD1,TRBJ1-1,.,TGTGCCAGTAGTATCCCTGGACAGGGTGTCACTGAAGCTTTCTTT,CASSIPGQGVTEAFF
TRBV6-2/TRBV6-3,.,TRBJ1-2,.,TGTGCCAGCAACCCCGAGTTCGACGCGGCCTGGAACTATGGCTACACCTTC,CASNPEFDAAWNYGYTF
TRBV15,.,TRBJ2-5,.,TGTGCCACCAGCAGAGATCAGTCAGAGACCCAGTACTTC,CATSRDQSETQYF